Listed below are T cell receptor beta chains from one sample, sequenced in a study of tumor-infiltrating lymphocytes in primary liver carcinoma. TCRdb recomputed calls from the multiplex PCR reads with MiXCR, one row per CDR3 protein. This sample yields around 330,000 distinct CDR3 sequences, of which roughly 60% are seen a single time; approximately 9.4% belongs to the top ten. Sequencing input: peripheral blood. The receptors derive from a man aged 35 to 55 with primary liver carcinoma and hepatitis B virus infection. Both conserved end residues are part of each CDR3. D genes are given only for firm matches. Size tells how often a clone was seen (once, few, many) or the class of an expanded clone, and some rows leave it out.

TRBV14	.	TRBJ2-2	.	CAISQPSRGLDTGELFF	TGTGCCATCAGCCAACCGTCGCGGGGTTTAGACACCGGGGAGCTGTTTTTT
TRBV11-2	many	TRBJ2-7	.	CASSSFAGNEQYF	TGTGCCAGCAGCTCTTTCGCAGGGAACGAGCAGTACTTC
TRBV19	.	TRBJ2-2	.	CASSHFGRDGGELFF	TGTGCCAGTAGTCATTTTGGCAGGGATGGCGGGGAGCTGTTTTTT
TRBV6-5	many	TRBJ2-2	.	CASRRDLANTGELFF	TGTGCCAGCAGAAGGGACCTCGCGAACACCGGGGAGCTGTTTTTT
TRBV6-1	.	TRBJ2-1	.	CASSDSNTVWQFF	TGTGCCAGCAGTGATTCCAATACAGTATGGCAGTTCTTC
TRBV30	.	TRBJ2-7	TRBD1	CACRNAKDRVHGEQYF	TGTGCCTGCCGCAATGCGAAGGACAGGGTCCATGGCGAGCAGTACTTC
TRBV6-2/TRBV6-3	many	TRBJ2-1	TRBD2	CASSYTRGAGEQFF	TGTGCCAGCAGTTACACGCGGGGGGCGGGTGAGCAGTTCTTC
TRBV5-4	many	TRBJ2-1	.	CASSLLNNEQFF	TGTGCCAGCAGCTTGCTGAACAATGAGCAGTTCTTC
TRBV12-3/TRBV12-4	.	TRBJ1-5	.	CASSLTLYQTQHF	TGTGCCAGCAGTTTAACACTGTATCAGACCCAGCATTTT
TRBV29-1	many	TRBJ1-4	TRBD1	CSVRTGSDEKLFF	TGCAGCGTTCGGACAGGGTCGGATGAAAAACTGTTTTTT
TRBV5-6	.	TRBJ2-7	.	CASSRPAYMQYF	TGTGCCTCATCGCGCCCGGCCTACATGCAGTACTTC
TRBV10-3	.	TRBJ1-1	.	CATAGATNTEAFF	TGTGCCACCGCCGGGGCAACCAACACTGAAGCTTTCTTT
TRBV4-1	many	TRBJ2-7	.	CASSPGGSYEQYF	TGCGCCAGTTCGCCCGGTGGGTCCTACGAGCAGTACTTC
TRBV5-1	.	TRBJ2-1	TRBD2	CANNLETSGSLEQFF	TGCGCCAACAACTTGGAGACTAGCGGGAGTCTTGAGCAGTTCTTC
TRBV12-3/TRBV12-4	many	TRBJ2-5	.	CASSPAGALRETQYF	TGTGCCAGCAGTCCAGCAGGGGCTTTAAGGGAGACCCAGTACTTC
TRBV28	.	TRBJ2-1	TRBD2	CASTFGSGRVEEQFF	TGTGCCAGCACCTTTGGTAGCGGGAGGGTAGAAGAGCAGTTCTTC
TRBV4-3	many	TRBJ2-1	TRBD1	CASSRDRLYNEQFF	TGCGCCAGCAGCCGGGACAGGTTATACAATGAGCAGTTCTTC
TRBV6-4	.	TRBJ2-2	.	CASKEQLNTGELFF	TGTGCCAGCAAGGAACAGCTGAACACCGGGGAGCTGTTTTTT
TRBV6-1	many	TRBJ1-6	TRBD1	CASRDPGTRGSAPLHF	TGTGCCAGCAGAGATCCCGGGACCAGGGGGTCGGCACCCCTCCACTTT
TRBV7-9	.	TRBJ2-2	TRBD2	CANSFTSGRAGELFF	TGTGCCAACAGCTTTACTAGCGGGAGAGCCGGGGAGCTGTTTTTT
TRBV10-3	.	TRBJ2-1	.	CAILETGEGDEQFF	TGTGCCATTTTAGAGACAGGGGAGGGGGATGAGCAGTTCTTC
TRBV5-1	few	TRBJ1-1	.	CASREGGTEAFF	TGCGCCAGCAGGGAGGGGGGGACTGAAGCTTTCTTT
TRBV10-3	.	TRBJ2-1	.	CAISPGLGGLGEQLF	TGTGCCATCAGTCCGGGTCTAGGTGGTTTGGGTGAGCAGCTCTTC
TRBV5-8	.	TRBJ1-1	.	CASTPMWGNTEAFF	TGTGCCAGCACCCCTATGTGGGGGAACACTGAAGCTTTCTTT
TRBV28	.	TRBJ1-4	.	CASIKDLRAETNEKLFF	TGTGCCAGCATTAAGGACCTCCGCGCGGAGACTAATGAAAAACTGTTTTTT
TRBV6-1	.	TRBJ2-7	.	CASRSSTVSHELYF	TGTGCCAGCCGGTCTTCGACGGTTTCCCACGAGCTGTACTTC
TRBV4-3	many	TRBJ2-4	.	CASSQDSYIQYF	TGCGCCAGCAGCCAAGATTCGTACATTCAGTACTTC
TRBV10-3	.	TRBJ2-4	TRBD2	CAFSERAGEAKNIQYF	TGTGCCTTCAGTGAGCGGGCGGGAGAAGCCAAAAACATTCAGTACTTC
TRBV5-6	.	TRBJ2-5	TRBD2	CASSGTSGKAGQETQYF	TGTGCCAGCAGCGGTACTAGCGGGAAGGCAGGCCAAGAGACCCAGTACTTC
TRBV6-6	.	TRBJ2-3	TRBD1	CASSAPTLTGDNQLQYF	TGTGCCAGCAGTGCTCCCACTCTGACAGGGGACAATCAGCTCCAGTATTTT
TRBV6-2/TRBV6-3	.	TRBJ1-5	TRBD1	CASSHRRDRGNQPRHF	TGTGCCAGCAGTCACCGCCGGGACAGGGGCAATCAGCCCCGGCATTTT
TRBV4-2	.	TRBJ2-1	.	CASSLPPGTASSYNEHFF	TGTGCCAGCAGCCTCCCCCCCGGGACGGCAAGCTCCTACAATGAGCACTTCTTC
TRBV5-1	once	TRBJ2-5	TRBD1	CASSSNRGRQETQYF	TGCGCCAGCAGCTCGAACAGGGGACGACAAGAGACCCAGTACTTC
TRBV6-2/TRBV6-3	few	TRBJ2-2	TRBD2	CASRYGAGDTGELFF	TGTGCCAGCAGATACGGAGCGGGAGACACCGGGGAGCTGTTTTTT
TRBV5-4	few	TRBJ2-2	.	CASSLDPVGELFF	TGTGCCAGCAGCTTGGATCCAGTCGGGGAGCTGTTTTTT
TRBV5-1	.	TRBJ2-1	TRBD2	CASSLYDGRAGDEQFF	TGCGCCAGCAGCTTGTATGACGGGAGGGCCGGGGATGAGCAGTTCTTC
TRBV18	.	TRBJ2-5	TRBD2	CASSPGLAGGRETQYF	TGTGCCAGCTCACCCGGACTAGCGGGAGGGCGGGAGACCCAGTACTTC
TRBV5-4	few	TRBJ1-1	.	CASTPGGRPMNTEAFF	TGTGCCAGCACCCCGGGTGGCAGACCAATGAACACTGAAGCTTTCTTT
TRBV4-2	.	TRBJ2-2	.	CASSQVGWIDTGELFF	TGTGCCAGCAGCCAAGTGGGCTGGATCGATACCGGGGAGCTGTTTTTT
TRBV11-2	.	TRBJ2-3	TRBD1	CVSSSPTWTGMPDTQYF	TGTGTCAGCAGCTCCCCGACCTGGACAGGGATGCCAGATACGCAATATTTT
TRBV5-4	once	TRBJ2-1	.	CVSNRTGGTYNEQFF	TGTGTTAGCAACCGGACTGGCGGGACCTACAATGAGCAGTTCTTC
TRBV28	.	TRBJ2-1	.	CASTQTRGEQFF	TGTGCCAGCACCCAGACGCGGGGTGAGCAGTTCTTC
TRBV13	once	TRBJ2-2	.	CASSLGSGTNIGELFF	TGTGCCAGCAGCTTAGGGTCCGGGACCAACATCGGGGAGCTGTTTTTT
TRBV4-1	.	TRBJ2-1	TRBD2	CASSPFALGLAGPCFYNEQFF	TGCGCCAGCAGCCCCTTTGCATTAGGACTAGCGGGGCCCTGCTTCTACAATGAGCAGTTCTTC
TRBV6-5	.	TRBJ2-1	.	CASSSRAHVGYNKQFF	TGTGCCAGCAGCTCACGGGCCCACGTGGGGTACAATAAGCAGTTCTTC
TRBV11-2	few	TRBJ2-1	.	CASSLAVSSDEQFF	TGTGCCAGCAGCTTAGCGGTGTCATCCGATGAGCAGTTCTTC
TRBV7-3	few	TRBJ2-3	.	CASSLQTANTDTQYF	TGTGCCAGCAGCTTACAGACAGCTAACACAGATACGCAGTATTTT
TRBV29-1	.	TRBJ2-3	.	CRVGAGTDTQYF	TGCAGGGTTGGCGCCGGTACAGATACGCAGTATTTT
TRBV5-5	.	TRBJ1-5	TRBD1	CASSRDRGFGQPQHF	TGTGCCAGCAGCCGTGACAGGGGATTCGGTCAGCCCCAGCATTTT
TRBV28	.	TRBJ2-2	.	CASNMGVTGELFF	TGTGCCAGCAACATGGGCGTCACCGGGGAGCTGTTTTTT
TRBV6-5	.	TRBJ2-3	TRBD2	CSSSYSLTSGSTDAQYF	TGTTCCAGCAGTTACTCGTTGACTAGCGGTAGCACAGATGCGCAGTATTTT
TRBV5-1	.	TRBJ1-5	.	CASSLQSGADQSQHF	TGCGCCAGCAGCTTGCAGTCAGGGGCGGATCAGTCCCAGCATTTT
TRBV4-2	many	TRBJ2-5	TRBD2	CASSQESGGPFETQYF	TGTGCCAGCAGCCAAGAGTCGGGAGGGCCCTTTGAGACCCAGTACTTC
TRBV4-3	.	TRBJ2-1	TRBD1	CANSRAGGGQGAYNEQFF	TGCGCCAACAGTCGGGCCGGCGGAGGACAGGGGGCTTACAATGAGCAGTTCTTC
TRBV11-2	.	TRBJ1-1	TRBD1	CASSRGVNSEAFF	TGTGCCAGCTCCAGGGGGGTGAACTCTGAAGCTTTTTTT
TRBV5-4	many	TRBJ2-5	TRBD2	CASSLASGNQETQYF	TGTGCCAGCAGCTTGGCTAGCGGGAACCAAGAGACCCAGTACTTC
TRBV20-1	.	TRBJ2-1	.	CSAPLGHEQFF	TGCAGTGCCCCTTTGGGGCATGAGCAGTTCTTC
TRBV6-5	.	TRBJ2-1	TRBD2	CVSSEGLARDEQSF	TGTGTCAGCAGCGAGGGACTAGCGAGAGATGAGCAGTCCTTC
TRBV5-5	.	TRBJ1-1	.	CASRTGTQNTEVFF	TGTGCCAGCAGGACCGGGACACAGAACACTGAAGTTTTCTTT
TRBV7-3	.	TRBJ2-2	.	CASSLDPGSNTGELFF	TGTGCCAGCAGCTTAGATCCAGGATCGAACACTGGGGAGCTGTTTTTT